This TCR beta chain stems from a study of T cell repertoires in cytomegalovirus infection. Study-wide background: The study used recently identified HLA-C-restricted and well-studied HLA-B-restricted CMV epitopes. Both CMV infection and a matching HLA type were indicated by public TCR beta signatures.

The table lists this clonotype with a few counts. What it binds is unknown. Points from the study as a whole: Clonotypes of TCR beta that were HLA-C-restricted and CMV-specific dominated the ex vivo response.

TCRdb processed the reads anew with MiXCR; each CDR3 protein has one entry. The data hold tens of thousands of distinct CDR3 sequences, with 20% observed a single time. After removal of 7 bases from V and 2 bases from J, the junction contained 19 bases not matched to a gene. CDR3 length equals 18 residues. Germline values: CDR1 MNHEY, CDR2 SVGEGT. The J gene is TRBJ2-7, the V gene TRBV6-2 or TRBV6-3, with TRBD1 identical over 8 bases. Sequences were derived from CD8+ T cells from cultured PBMCs, sampled from culture after CMV antigen stimulation. This receptor was obtained from a human donor in good health (CMV status not recorded). Some clones in this sample may be carry-over from other donors' samples. The CDR3 sequence is CASNQGQGAFGTPYEQYF. In DNA, the CDR3 is TGTGCCAGCAACCAAGGACAGGGTGCTTTCGGGACTCCCTACGAGCAGTACTTC.